These 11 T cell receptor beta chains came from one sample sequenced in a study of control samples from healthy donors and cancer patients. Some clones are missing from TCRdb's copy, which holds only in-frame ones; the method was immunoSEQ multiplex PCR. The table records 150,000 to 200,000 clones, 88% of them present only once. Sequenced: blood. The receptor set was obtained from a young man in good health.

The chain couples TRBV2 to TRBJ1-1, with a possible D match to TRBD1 (6 bases). The CDR3 extends over 13 amino acids. The V gene's germline CDR1 is SNHLY and CDR2 FYNNEI. V lost 9 bases and J lost 0, with 11 bases in between. The DNA for the CDR3 is TGTGCCAGAAACAGGGAGATGAACACTGAAGCTTTCTTT. Amino acids: CARNREMNTEAFF.

The V call is TRBV4-3, the J call TRBJ2-5, with D possibly matching TRBD1 (5 bases). V was trimmed by 0 bases and J by 5 bases, leaving 10 bases between them. The CDR3 has 14 amino acids. Per germline, CDR1 LGHNA and CDR2 YSLEER. DNA for the CDR3: TGCGCCAGCAGCCAAGACAGGGCAGACGAGACCCAGTACTTC. Protein: CASSQDRADETQYF.

The gene calls are TRBV7-8 and TRBJ2-1; 7 nucleotides align to TRBD1. The CDR3 totals 15 residues. CDR1 is SGHVS, CDR2 FQNEAQ, per germline. J lost 4 bases, V lost 4 bases, and 7 bases had no gene match. The CDR3 protein is CASSYRDSPYNEQFF. CDR3 sequence (DNA): TGTGCCAGCAGCTACCGGGACAGCCCTTACAATGAGCAGTTCTTC.

The V gene is TRBV20-1, the J gene TRBJ2-1; D may be TRBD2 (5 bases). Trimming shortened V by 6 bases and J by 15 bases, and 18 bases separated the two germline ends. Germline V lookup: CDR1 DFQATT, CDR2 SNEGSKA (reference sequence). The CDR3 totals 11 residues. The CDR3 DNA reads as TGCAGTGCCACGCGGGCCACGGTAAGGTTCTTC. It translates to CSATRATVRFF.

CDR3 protein: CASSPPGLAGGQETQYF. In DNA form, the CDR3 reads TGTGCCAGCAGTCCCCCGGGACTAGCGGGGGGCCAAGAGACCCAGTACTTC. The chain uses TRBV6-2 or TRBV6-3 and TRBJ2-5; TRBD2 matches at 15 bases. With V trimmed by 5 bases and J by 1 base, 5 bases remained unmatched. The CDR3 spans 17 residues. Germline V gene data show CDR1 as MNHEY and CDR2 as SVGEGT.

V usage is TRBV2 and J usage is TRBJ2-1; perhaps TRBD1 as D (6 bases). The CDR3 consists of 13 residues. Germline V gene data show CDR1 as SNHLY and CDR2 as FYNNEI. V gave up 9 bases and J gave up 2 bases, with 11 bases separating them. CDR3 in DNA: TGTGCCAGATTGGACAGAACCTACAATGAGCAGTTCTTC. Its translation: CARLDRTYNEQFF. The variable domain in full, completed from reference TRBV2 and TRBJ2-1, reads EPEVTQTPSHQVTQMGQEVILRCVPISNHLYFYWYRQILGQKVEFLVSFYNNEISEKSEIFDDQFSVERPDGSNFTLKIRSTKLEDSAMYFCARLDRTYNEQFFGPGTRLTVL.

The chain employs TRBV6-1 and TRBJ2-3, with TRBD2 matching over 11 bases. CDR1 is MNHNS and CDR2 is SASEGT in the germline V gene. V shed 4 bases and J 1 base; nucleotides not matched to a gene: 4. The CDR3 extends over 16 amino acids. The CDR3 region has the DNA TGTGCCAGCAGTGGTAGCGGGGGGGCCGGCACAGATACGCAGTATTTT. Translating gives CASSGSGGAGTDTQYF.

This chain links TRBV28 with TRBJ2-6, with 9 nucleotides matching TRBD1. This CDR3 spans 17 amino acids. Germline-derived CDR1 and CDR2 are MDHEN and SYDVKM. V trimming: 5 bases; J trimming: 2 bases; junction bases outside the gene matches: 7. The CDR3 region is CASSPGTGRPGANVLTF. In DNA form, the CDR3 reads TGTGCCAGCAGTCCCGGGACAGGGCGCCCTGGGGCCAACGTCCTGACTTTC.

V gene TRBV7-2 combines with J gene TRBJ1-6, with a possible D match to TRBD1 (5 bases). V lost 6 bases, J lost 2 bases, and 14 bases lay in between. The V gene's germline CDR1 is SGHTA and CDR2 FQGNSA. The CDR3 spans 16 residues. The CDR3 bases are TGTGCCAGCAGAGACAGATCGGACCCCTATAATTCACCCCTCCACTTT. Translation: CASRDRSDPYNSPLHF.

The chain recombines TRBV5-1 with TRBJ2-7; 7 bases are shared with TRBD1. Per germline, CDR1 SGHRS and CDR2 YFSETQ. The CDR3 is 13 residues long. Trimming removed 3 bases from V and 3 bases from J; junction bases left unmatched: 3. The CDR3 DNA reads as TGCGCCAGCAGCTCCGGGACAGACTACGAGCAGTACTTC. The encoded protein is CASSSGTDYEQYF.

This clone was seen once. The chain has TRBV19 and TRBJ1-5; 7 nucleotides agree with TRBD1. Germline assignment: CDR1 LNHDA and CDR2 SQIVND (reference sequence). The CDR3 loop spans 15 amino acids. Trimming cost V 4 bases and J 2 bases; bases outside gene matches: 5. The DNA of the CDR3 is TGTGCCAGTAGTAAGACAGGGTTGGGCAATCAGCCCCAGCATTTT. Amino acids: CASSKTGLGNQPQHF.